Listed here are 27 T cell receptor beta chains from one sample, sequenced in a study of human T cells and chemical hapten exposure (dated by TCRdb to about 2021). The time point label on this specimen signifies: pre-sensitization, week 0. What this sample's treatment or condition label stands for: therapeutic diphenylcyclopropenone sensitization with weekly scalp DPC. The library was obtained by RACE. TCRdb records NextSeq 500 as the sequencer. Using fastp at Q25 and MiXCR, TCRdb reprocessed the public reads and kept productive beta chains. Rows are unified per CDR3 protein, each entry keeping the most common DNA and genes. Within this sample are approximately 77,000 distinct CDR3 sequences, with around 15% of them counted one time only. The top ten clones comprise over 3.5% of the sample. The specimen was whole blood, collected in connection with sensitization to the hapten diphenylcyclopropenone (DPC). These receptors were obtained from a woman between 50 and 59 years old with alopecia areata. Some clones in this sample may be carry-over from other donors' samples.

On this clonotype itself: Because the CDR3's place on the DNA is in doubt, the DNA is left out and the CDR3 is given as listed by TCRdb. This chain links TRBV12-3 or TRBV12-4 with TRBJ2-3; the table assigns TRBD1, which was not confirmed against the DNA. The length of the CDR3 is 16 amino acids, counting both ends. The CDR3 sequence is CASSLTSAPSTDTQYF.

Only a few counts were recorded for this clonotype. The CDR3 reads CASSQVGTAGYTF. The DNA for the CDR3 is TGTGCCAGCAGCCAGGTGGGGACAGCTGGCTACACCTTC. The chain joins TRBV3-1 to TRBJ1-2; TRBD1 agrees at 7 bases. The junction had 5 bases not matched to a gene; V was cut back by 3 bases and J by 7 bases. The CDR3 length is 13 residues. Germline V gene sequence: CDR1 LGHDT, CDR2 YNNKEL (reference sequence).

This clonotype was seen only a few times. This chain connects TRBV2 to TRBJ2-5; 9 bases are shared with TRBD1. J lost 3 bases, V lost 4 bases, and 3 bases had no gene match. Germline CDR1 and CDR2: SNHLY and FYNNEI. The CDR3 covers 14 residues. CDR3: CASSGGTGKETQYF. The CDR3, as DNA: TGTGCCAGCAGTGGAGGGACAGGGAAAGAGACCCAGTACTTC.

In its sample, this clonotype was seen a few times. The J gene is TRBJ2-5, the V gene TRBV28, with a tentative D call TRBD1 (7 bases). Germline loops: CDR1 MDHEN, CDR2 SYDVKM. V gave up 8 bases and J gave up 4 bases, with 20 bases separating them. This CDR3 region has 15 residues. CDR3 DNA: TGTGCCAGCGTCCCCGGAGGGGGCCATCGAGAGACCCAGTACTTC. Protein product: CASVPGGGHRETQYF.

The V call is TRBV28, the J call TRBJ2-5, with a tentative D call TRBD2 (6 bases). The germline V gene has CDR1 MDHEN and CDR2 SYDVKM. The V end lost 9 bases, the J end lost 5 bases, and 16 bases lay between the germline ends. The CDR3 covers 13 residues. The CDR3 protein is CASLMRDRETQYF. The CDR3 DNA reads TGTGCCAGTCTCATGCGGGATCGGGAGACCCAGTACTTC. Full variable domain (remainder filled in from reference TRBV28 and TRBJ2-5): DVKVTQSSRYLVKRTGEKVFLECVQDMDHENMFWYRQDPGLGLRLIYFSYDVKMKEKGDIPEGYSVSREKKERFSLILESASTNQTSMYLCASLMRDRETQYFGPGTRLLVL.

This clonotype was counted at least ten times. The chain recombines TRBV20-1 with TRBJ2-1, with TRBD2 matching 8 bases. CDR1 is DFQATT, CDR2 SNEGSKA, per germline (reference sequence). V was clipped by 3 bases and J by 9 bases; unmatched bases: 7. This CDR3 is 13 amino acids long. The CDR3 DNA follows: TGCAGTGCTAGGCGAGCGGGAGATGTTGAGCAGTTCTTC. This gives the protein CSARRAGDVEQFF.

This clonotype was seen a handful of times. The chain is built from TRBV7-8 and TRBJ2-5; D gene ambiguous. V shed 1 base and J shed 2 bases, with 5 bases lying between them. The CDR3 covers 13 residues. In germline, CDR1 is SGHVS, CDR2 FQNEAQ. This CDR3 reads CASSLVQQETQYF. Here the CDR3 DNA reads TGTGCCAGCAGCTTAGTTCAGCAAGAGACCCAGTACTTC.

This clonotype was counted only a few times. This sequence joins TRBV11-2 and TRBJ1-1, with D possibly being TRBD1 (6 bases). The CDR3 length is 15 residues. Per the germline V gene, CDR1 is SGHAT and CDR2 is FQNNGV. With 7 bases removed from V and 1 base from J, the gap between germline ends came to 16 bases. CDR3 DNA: TGTGCCAGCACCCCGAGTTGGGGGGCGAACACTGAAGCTTTCTTT. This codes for CASTPSWGANTEAFF.

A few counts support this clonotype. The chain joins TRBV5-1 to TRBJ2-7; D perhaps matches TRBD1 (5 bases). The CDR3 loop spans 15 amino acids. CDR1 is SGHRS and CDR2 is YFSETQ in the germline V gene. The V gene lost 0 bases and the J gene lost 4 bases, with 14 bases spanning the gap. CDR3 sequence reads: CASSLDRRLEYEQYF. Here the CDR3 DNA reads TGCGCCAGCAGCTTGGACAGGCGGTTAGAATACGAGCAGTACTTC. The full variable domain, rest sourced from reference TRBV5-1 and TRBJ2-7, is KAGVTQTPRYLIKTRGQQVTLSCSPISGHRSVSWYQQTPGQGLQFLFEYFSETQRNKGNFPGRFSGRQFSNSRSEMNVSTLELGDSALYLCASSLDRRLEYEQYFGPGTRLTVT.

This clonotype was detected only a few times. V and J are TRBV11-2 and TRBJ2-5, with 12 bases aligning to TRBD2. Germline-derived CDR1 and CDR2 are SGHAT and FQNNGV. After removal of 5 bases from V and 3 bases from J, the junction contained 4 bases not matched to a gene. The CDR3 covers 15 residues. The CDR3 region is CASSVTSGREETQYF. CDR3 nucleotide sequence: TGTGCCAGCAGCGTGACTAGCGGGAGAGAAGAGACCCAGTACTTC.

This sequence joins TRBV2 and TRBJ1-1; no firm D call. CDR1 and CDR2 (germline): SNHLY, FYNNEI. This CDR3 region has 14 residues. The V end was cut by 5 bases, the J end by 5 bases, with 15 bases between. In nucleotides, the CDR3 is TGTGCCAGCAGTCCCCCGAACGGACCGACTGAAGCTTTCTTT. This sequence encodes CASSPPNGPTEAFF. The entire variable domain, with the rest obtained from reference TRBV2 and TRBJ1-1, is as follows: EPEVTQTPSHQVTQMGQEVILRCVPISNHLYFYWYRQILGQKVEFLVSFYNNEISEKSEIFDDQFSVERPDGSNFTLKIRSTKLEDSAMYFCASSPPNGPTEAFFGQGTRLTVV.

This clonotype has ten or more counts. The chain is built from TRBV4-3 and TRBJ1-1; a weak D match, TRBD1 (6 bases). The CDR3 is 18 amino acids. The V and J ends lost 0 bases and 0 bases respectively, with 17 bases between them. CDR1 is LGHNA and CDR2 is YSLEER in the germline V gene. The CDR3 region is CASSQDKGVQGMNTEAFF. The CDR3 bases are TGCGCCAGCAGCCAAGATAAGGGGGTCCAGGGGATGAACACTGAAGCTTTCTTT.

For the CDR3, the DNA is TGCGCCAGCAGCTTGGACAGAAATGAGCAGTTCTTC. The encoded protein is CASSLDRNEQFF. V gene TRBV5-1 combines with J gene TRBJ2-1; D not resolved. V was shortened by 0 bases and J by 7 bases, with 5 bases between the two germline ends. Germline CDR1 and CDR2: SGHRS and YFSETQ. There are 12 residues in the CDR3. Looking up the rest from reference TRBV5-1 and TRBJ2-1 gives the full variable domain: KAGVTQTPRYLIKTRGQQVTLSCSPISGHRSVSWYQQTPGQGLQFLFEYFSETQRNKGNFPGRFSGRQFSNSRSEMNVSTLELGDSALYLCASSLDRNEQFFGPGTRLTVL.

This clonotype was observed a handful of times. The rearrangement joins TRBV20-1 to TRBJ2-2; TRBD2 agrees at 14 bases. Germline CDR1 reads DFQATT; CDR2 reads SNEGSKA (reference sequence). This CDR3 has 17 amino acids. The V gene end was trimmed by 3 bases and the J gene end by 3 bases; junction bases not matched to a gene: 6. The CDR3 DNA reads TGCAGTGCTAGCGACAGACTAGCGGGAGGGGACACCGGGGAGCTGTTTTTT. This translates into CSASDRLAGGDTGELFF.

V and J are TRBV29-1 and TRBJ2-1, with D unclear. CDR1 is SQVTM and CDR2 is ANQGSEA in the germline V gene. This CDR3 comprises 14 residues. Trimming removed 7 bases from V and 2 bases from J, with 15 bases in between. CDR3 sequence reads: CSATADGTYNEQFF. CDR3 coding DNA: TGCAGCGCAACCGCTGACGGAACCTACAATGAGCAGTTCTTC.

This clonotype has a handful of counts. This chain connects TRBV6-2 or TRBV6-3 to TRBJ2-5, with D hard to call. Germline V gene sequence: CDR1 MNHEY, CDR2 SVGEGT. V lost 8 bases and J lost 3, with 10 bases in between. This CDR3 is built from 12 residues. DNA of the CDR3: TGTGCCAGCTCCGAAATGAAAGAGACCCAGTACTTC. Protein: CASSEMKETQYF.

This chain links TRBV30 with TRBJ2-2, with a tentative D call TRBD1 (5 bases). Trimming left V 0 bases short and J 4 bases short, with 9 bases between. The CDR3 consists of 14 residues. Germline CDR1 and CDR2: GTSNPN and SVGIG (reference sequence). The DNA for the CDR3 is TGTGCCTGGAGTGTTTGGACATTCACCGGGGAGCTGTTTTTT. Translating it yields CAWSVWTFTGELFF.

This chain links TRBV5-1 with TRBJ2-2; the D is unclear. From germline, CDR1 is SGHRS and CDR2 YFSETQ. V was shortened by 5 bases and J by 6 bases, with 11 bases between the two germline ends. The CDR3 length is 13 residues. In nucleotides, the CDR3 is TGCGCCAGCAGTATCGGCTTTTCCGGGGAGCTGTTTTTT. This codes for CASSIGFSGELFF.

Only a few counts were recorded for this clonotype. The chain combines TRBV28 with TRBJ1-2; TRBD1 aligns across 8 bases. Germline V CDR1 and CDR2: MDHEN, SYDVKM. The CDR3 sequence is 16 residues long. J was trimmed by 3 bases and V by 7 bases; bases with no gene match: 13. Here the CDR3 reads CASTRITGGADYGYTF. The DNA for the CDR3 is TGTGCCAGCACCCGAATTACAGGGGGGGCGGACTATGGCTACACCTTC.

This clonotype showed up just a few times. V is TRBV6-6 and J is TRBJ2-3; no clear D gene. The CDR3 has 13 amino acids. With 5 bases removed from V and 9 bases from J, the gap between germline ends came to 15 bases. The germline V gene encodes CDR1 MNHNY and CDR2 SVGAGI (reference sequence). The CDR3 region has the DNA TGTGCCAGCAGTCCGACGGACGGTCCAACGCAGTATTTT. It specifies CASSPTDGPTQYF.

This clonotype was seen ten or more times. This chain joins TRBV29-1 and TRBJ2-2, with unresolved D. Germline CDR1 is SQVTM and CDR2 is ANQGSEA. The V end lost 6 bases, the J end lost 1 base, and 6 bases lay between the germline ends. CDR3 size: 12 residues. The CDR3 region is CSVSLNTGELFF. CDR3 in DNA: TGCAGCGTAAGTCTGAACACCGGGGAGCTGTTTTTT.

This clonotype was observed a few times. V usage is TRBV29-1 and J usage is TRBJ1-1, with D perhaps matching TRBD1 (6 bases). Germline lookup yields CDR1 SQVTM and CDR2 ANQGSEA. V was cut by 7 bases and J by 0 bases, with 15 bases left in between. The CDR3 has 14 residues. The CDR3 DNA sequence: TGCAGCGCTGATACCGGGACACTGAACACTGAAGCTTTCTTT. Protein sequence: CSADTGTLNTEAFF.

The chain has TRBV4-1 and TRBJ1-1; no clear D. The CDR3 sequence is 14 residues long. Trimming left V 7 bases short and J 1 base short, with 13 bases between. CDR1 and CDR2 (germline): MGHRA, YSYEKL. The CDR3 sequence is CASNGRTKNTEAFF. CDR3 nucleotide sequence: TGCGCCAGCAACGGACGGACGAAGAACACTGAAGCTTTCTTT.

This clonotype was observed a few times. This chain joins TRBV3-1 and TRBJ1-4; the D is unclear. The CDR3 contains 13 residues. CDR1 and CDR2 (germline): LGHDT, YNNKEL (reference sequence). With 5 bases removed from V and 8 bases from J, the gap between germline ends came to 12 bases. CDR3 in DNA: TGTGCCAGCAGCTCCAGAGGAAGGGAAAAACTGTTTTTT. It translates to CASSSRGREKLFF.

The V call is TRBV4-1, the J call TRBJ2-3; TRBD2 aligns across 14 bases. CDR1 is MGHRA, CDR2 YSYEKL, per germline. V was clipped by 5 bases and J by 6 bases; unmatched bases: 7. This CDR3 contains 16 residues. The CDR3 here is CASSKTGLAGADTQYF. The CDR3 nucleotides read TGCGCCAGCAGCAAAACGGGACTAGCGGGAGCGGATACGCAGTATTTT.

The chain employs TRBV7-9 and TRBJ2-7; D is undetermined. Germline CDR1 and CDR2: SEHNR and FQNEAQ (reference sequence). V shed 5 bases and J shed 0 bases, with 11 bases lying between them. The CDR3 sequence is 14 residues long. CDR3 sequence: CASSIKFRSYEQYF. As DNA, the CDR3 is TGTGCCAGCAGCATCAAGTTCCGCTCCTACGAGCAGTACTTC.

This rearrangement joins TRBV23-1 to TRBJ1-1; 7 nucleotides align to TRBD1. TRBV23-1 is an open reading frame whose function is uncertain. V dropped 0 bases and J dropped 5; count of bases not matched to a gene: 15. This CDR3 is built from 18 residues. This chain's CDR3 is CASSQSRGTPGQRTEAFF. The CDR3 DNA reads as TGCGCCAGCAGTCAATCTCGAGGCACACCGGGACAGAGAACTGAAGCTTTCTTT.